Listed here are 29 T cell receptor beta chains from one sample, sequenced in a study of cytomegalovirus exposure and HLA in healthy donors. Vbeta (60) and Jbeta (13) primers were used in the PCR. Profiling relied on immunoSEQ multiplex PCR, and the TCRdb table lists in-frame clones only, not all of them. The sample has 95,000 to 100,000 clones, more than 80% seen once; the top ten hold about 4.3%. What was sequenced was PBMCs. The receptors derive from a man between 25 and 39 years old in good health and CMV-seronegative.

The chain carries TRBV10-2 and TRBJ2-7, with D possibly being TRBD1 (6 bases). V lost 7 bases, J lost 2 bases, and 15 bases lay in between. CDR3 length: 14 residues. CDR1 and CDR2 (germline): WSHSY, SAAADI. CDR3 protein: CASTQTGTTYEQYF. DNA of the CDR3: TGCGCCAGCACCCAGACAGGCACAACCTACGAGCAGTACTTC.

This chain joins TRBV4-3 and TRBJ2-2; 9 bases are a match to TRBD1. CDR3 length equals 17 residues. Germline V gene lookup returns CDR1 LGHNA and CDR2 YSLEER. Losses at the gene ends were 4 bases for V and 1 base for J; bases not matched to a gene: 7. CDR3 amino acids: CASSPSPGQGNTGELFF. DNA of the CDR3: TGCGCCAGCAGCCCAAGTCCGGGACAGGGGAACACCGGGGAGCTGTTTTTT.

This clone was seen only once. The genes are TRBV10-3 and TRBJ2-6; D not certain. From germline, CDR1 is ENHRY and CDR2 SYGVKD. The CDR3 length is 14 residues. Trimming cost V 7 bases and J 0 bases, with 7 bases left between them. The CDR3, as DNA: TGTGCCATCACCCGGTCCTCTGGGGCCAACGTCCTGACTTTC. Translating gives CAITRSSGANVLTF.

The chain employs TRBV21-1 and TRBJ1-4; TRBD1 reflects the table's D call only, with no check against the DNA. TRBV21-1 is a listed pseudogene. The CDR3 length is 16 residues. The CDR3 region is CASSKEGQGAEEKLFF. DNA for the CDR3: TGTGCCAGCAGCAAAGAGGGACAGGGGGCTGAGGAAAAACTGTTTTTT.

The rearrangement uses TRBV11-2 and TRBJ1-5; the D gene is possibly TRBD1 (6 bases). The germline CDR1 and CDR2 sequences are SGHAT and FQNNGV. The CDR3 is made up of 13 amino acids. Trimming pared 4 bases from V and 6 bases from J, leaving 10 bases between. CDR3 sequence (DNA): TGTGCCAGCAGCTCGGCGGGGGCTCAGCCCCAGCATTTT. Protein product: CASSSAGAQPQHF.

This rearrangement joins TRBV2 to TRBJ2-2, with D hard to call. This CDR3 is 15 amino acids long. Per the germline V gene, CDR1 is SNHLY and CDR2 is FYNNEI. V was clipped by 2 bases and J by 0 bases, with 7 bases between them. The CDR3 nucleotides are TGTGCCAGCAGTGAAAGAACTCCGAACACCGGGGAGCTGTTTTTT. This codes for CASSERTPNTGELFF.

The chain is built from TRBV19 and TRBJ1-2; no clear D. This CDR3 is 11 amino acids long. Germline V gene lookup returns CDR1 LNHDA and CDR2 SQIVND (reference sequence). The V end lost 5 bases, the J end lost 5 bases, and 6 bases lay between the germline ends. CDR3 protein: CASSVEYGYTF. Written as DNA, the CDR3 is TGTGCCAGTAGTGTTGAGTATGGCTACACCTTC. The full variable domain, completed using reference TRBV19 and TRBJ1-2, is DGGITQSPKYLFRKEGQNVTLSCEQNLNHDAMYWYRQDPGQGLRLIYYSQIVNDFQKGDIAEGYSVSREKKESFPLTVTSAQKNPTAFYLCASSVEYGYTFGSGTRLTVV.

DNA for the CDR3: TGCGCCAGCAGCCAAGAATCTGCGGACAGTTTAAATACCTTC. This encodes CASSQESADSLNTF. The chain joins TRBV4-1 to TRBJ1-2, with D possibly matching TRBD1 (6 bases). The V and J ends lost 0 bases and 14 bases respectively, with 19 bases between them. CDR1 is MGHRA, CDR2 YSYEKL, per germline. The CDR3 contains 14 residues.

The CDR3 loop is CASSIEGAHSQPQHF. DNA for the CDR3: TGTGCCAGTAGTATCGAGGGGGCGCATAGTCAGCCCCAGCATTTT. J is TRBJ1-5 and V is TRBV19, with TRBD1 matching 7 bases. The CDR3 is 15 residues long. Looked up from germline, CDR1 is LNHDA and CDR2 is SQIVND (reference sequence). J was trimmed by 6 bases and V by 3 bases; bases with no gene match: 8. The whole variable domain, filled in from reference TRBV19 and TRBJ1-5, reads DGGITQSPKYLFRKEGQNVTLSCEQNLNHDAMYWYRQDPGQGLRLIYYSQIVNDFQKGDIAEGYSVSREKKESFPLTVTSAQKNPTAFYLCASSIEGAHSQPQHFGDGTRLSIL.

This sequence joins TRBV4-2 and TRBJ1-5; 7 bases are a match to TRBD1. With V trimmed by 1 base and J by 7 bases, 7 bases remained unmatched. CDR3 size: 15 residues. Germline assignment: CDR1 LGHNA and CDR2 YNFKEQ. The CDR3 DNA is TGTGCCAGCAGCCAAGCCACAGGGGACGGACAGCCCCAGCATTTT. This translates into CASSQATGDGQPQHF.

The V and J genes are TRBV11-3 and TRBJ1-3; D call uncertain. With 1 base removed from V and 0 bases from J, the gap between germline ends came to 7 bases. The CDR3 contains 15 residues. CDR1 is SGHNT and CDR2 is YENEEA in the germline V gene. The CDR3 region has the DNA TGTGCCAGCAGCTTAGGTGGCAGCTCTGGAAACACCATATATTTT. This translates into CASSLGGSSGNTIYF.

The chain employs TRBV4-3 and TRBJ1-2; 7 bases are shared with TRBD1. V lost 4 bases to trimming and J lost 3 bases; unmatched junction nucleotides: 8. This CDR3 is 15 amino acids long. Germline V lookup: CDR1 LGHNA, CDR2 YSLEER. The CDR3 reads CASSRSFRGDYGYTF. The CDR3 region has the DNA TGCGCCAGCAGCCGAAGTTTCAGGGGGGACTATGGCTACACCTTC.

V gene TRBV6-1 combines with J gene TRBJ1-2; 7 nucleotides line up with TRBD1. Germline V lookup: CDR1 MNHNS, CDR2 SASEGT. The CDR3 loop spans 15 amino acids. J was trimmed by 4 bases and V by 4 bases; bases with no gene match: 9. The CDR3 spells CASSAHRGRIYGYTF. The CDR3 bases are TGTGCCAGCAGTGCCCACAGGGGTAGGATCTATGGCTACACCTTC.

The rearrangement joins TRBV7-9 to TRBJ1-2; D might be TRBD1 (5 bases). The germline V gene encodes CDR1 SEHNR and CDR2 FQNEAQ (reference sequence). This CDR3 region has 14 residues. V gave up 5 bases and J gave up 8 bases, with 18 bases separating them. DNA of the CDR3: TGTGCCAGCAGCCCCCCCGGAGCAGGGTTCGGCTACACCTTC. This translates into CASSPPGAGFGYTF.

The chain combines TRBV12-5 with TRBJ2-5, with 10 nucleotides matching TRBD1. Looked up from germline, CDR1 is LGHNT and CDR2 is FRNRAP. CDR3 size: 16 residues. J gave up 0 bases and V 4 bases, and 5 bases lay outside the gene matches. CDR3 in DNA: TGTGCTAGTGGTTCCTGGGACAGGGGACACCAAGAGACCCAGTACTTC. Protein product: CASGSWDRGHQETQYF.

The chain carries TRBV5-1 and TRBJ2-3; 7 bases map to TRBD2. Germline V gene lookup returns CDR1 SGHRS and CDR2 YFSETQ. With 0 bases clipped from V and 4 bases from J, the junction kept 2 bases outside the gene matches. The length of the CDR3 is 14 residues. This chain's CDR3 is CASSLGGSPDTQYF. CDR3 nucleotides: TGCGCCAGCAGCTTGGGCGGGAGCCCAGATACGCAGTATTTT. Full variable domain (remainder filled in from reference TRBV5-1 and TRBJ2-3): KAGVTQTPRYLIKTRGQQVTLSCSPISGHRSVSWYQQTPGQGLQFLFEYFSETQRNKGNFPGRFSGRQFSNSRSEMNVSTLELGDSALYLCASSLGGSPDTQYFGPGTRLTVL.

CDR3 sequence (DNA): TGTGCCTGGAGTAGGGACAGGTTGGATGAAAAACTGTTTTTT. It is translated as CAWSRDRLDEKLFF. V is TRBV30 and J is TRBJ1-4, with 8 nucleotides matching TRBD1. The J segment lost 6 bases and the V segment lost 2 bases, leaving 5 bases of the junction unmatched. The CDR3 consists of 14 residues. CDR1 is GTSNPN and CDR2 is SVGIG in the germline V gene (reference sequence).

The chain joins TRBV2 to TRBJ1-1; D gene uncertain. The germline V gene encodes CDR1 SNHLY and CDR2 FYNNEI. Trimming took 4 bases from V and 1 from J, leaving 13 bases between them. This CDR3 is 15 amino acids long. CDR3: CASSVRGDSNTEAFF. The DNA for the CDR3 is TGTGCCAGCAGTGTCCGAGGCGATTCGAACACTGAAGCTTTCTTT.

This clone has only one observation. V is TRBV5-1 and J is TRBJ1-1, with unresolved D. The CDR3 runs 14 residues. Trimming removed 4 bases at V and 2 bases at J, with 12 bases between. Per germline, CDR1 SGHRS and CDR2 YFSETQ. The CDR3 reads CASSRLQKNTEAFF. The CDR3 region has the DNA TGCGCCAGCAGCAGACTGCAGAAAAACACTGAAGCTTTCTTT.

The chain couples TRBV9 to TRBJ1-4; 7 bases are shared with TRBD1. This CDR3 has 16 residues. Germline values: CDR1 SGDLS, CDR2 YYNGEE. V shed 0 bases, J shed 0 bases, and the junction held 2 bases outside the gene matches. CDR3 in amino acids: CASSVAGTATNEKLFF. In DNA, the CDR3 is TGTGCCAGCAGCGTAGCCGGGACAGCAACTAATGAAAAACTGTTTTTT. The full variable domain, rest sourced from reference TRBV9 and TRBJ1-4, is DSGVTQTPKHLITATGQRVTLRCSPRSGDLSVYWYQQSLDQGLQFLIQYYNGEERAKGNILERFSAQQFPDLHSELNLSSLELGDSALYFCASSVAGTATNEKLFFGSGTQLSVL.

This chain links TRBV6-4 with TRBJ1-1; D may be TRBD1 (5 bases). Germline values: CDR1 MRHNA, CDR2 SNTAGT. The CDR3 runs 14 residues. V lost 3 bases and J lost 2, with 10 bases in between. The CDR3 DNA reads TGTGCCAGCAGTGATGGGGGGAAAAACACTGAAGCTTTCTTT. It encodes CASSDGGKNTEAFF.

This clone appeared a few times. The chain couples TRBV10-3 to TRBJ1-1, with D maybe TRBD1 (5 bases). The V end was cut by 11 bases, the J end by 1 base, with 17 bases between. CDR1 is ENHRY, CDR2 SYGVKD, per germline. The CDR3 runs 14 residues. The CDR3: CAAVGRGPNTEAFF. The CDR3 DNA reads as TGTGCCGCCGTGGGTAGGGGCCCGAACACTGAAGCTTTCTTT.

The gene calls are TRBV11-2 and TRBJ2-1; possible D gene TRBD2, 7 bases. The CDR3 contains 18 residues. Germline V gives CDR1 SGHAT, CDR2 FQNNGV. The V end lost 6 bases, the J end lost 5 bases, and 26 bases lay between the germline ends. CDR3 protein: CASSRWGPLPGGNNEQFF. The CDR3 DNA reads as TGTGCCAGCAGTCGTTGGGGGCCGCTCCCGGGGGGAAACAATGAGCAGTTCTTC. Full variable domain (rest looked up from reference TRBV11-2 and TRBJ2-1): EAGVAQSPRYKIIEKRQSVAFWCNPISGHATLYWYQQILGQGPKLLIQFQNNGVVDDSQLPKDRFSAERLKGVDSTLKIQPAKLEDSAVYLCASSRWGPLPGGNNEQFFGPGTRLTVL.

This sequence joins TRBV30 and TRBJ2-7; 9 bases map to TRBD2. V lost 8 bases, J lost 7 bases, and 12 bases stayed unmatched. The CDR3 covers 13 residues. CDR1 and CDR2 (germline): GTSNPN, SVGIG (reference sequence). The CDR3 region is CAGTAGGSREQYF. CDR3 DNA sequence: TGTGCCGGAACGGCGGGGGGGTCCCGGGAGCAGTACTTC.

The chain is built from TRBV25-1 and TRBJ2-1; D unclear. Germline CDR1 reads MGHDK; CDR2 reads SYGVNS. Trimming took 1 base from V and 3 from J, leaving 7 bases between them. The length of the CDR3 is 14 residues. The CDR3 DNA is TGTGCCAGCAGTGAATTGGGCAGCTACAATGAGCAGTTCTTC. As protein: CASSELGSYNEQFF.

J is TRBJ2-2 and V is TRBV28; weak D call: TRBD1 (6 bases). V lost 6 bases and J 4 bases, leaving 9 bases between the germline ends. Germline loops: CDR1 MDHEN, CDR2 SYDVKM. The CDR3 contains 13 residues. Written as DNA, the CDR3 is TGTGCCAGCAGACCACAGGGCACCGGGGAGCTGTTTTTT. The encoded protein is CASRPQGTGELFF.

The J gene is TRBJ2-2, the V gene TRBV4-3; TRBD2 matches at 14 bases. CDR1 LGHNA and CDR2 YSLEER come from the germline V gene. The CDR3 extends over 19 amino acids. V shed 6 bases and J 5 bases; nucleotides not matched to a gene: 14. DNA of the CDR3: TGCGCCAGCAGTCAAACCGGGACTAGCGGGAGATTAGGAACCGGGGAGCTGTTTTTT. It specifies CASSQTGTSGRLGTGELFF.

The chain combines TRBV10-3 with TRBJ2-7, with D possibly matching TRBD2 (5 bases). CDR3 length: 15 residues. Germline V lookup: CDR1 ENHRY, CDR2 SYGVKD. V lost 4 bases, J lost 0 bases, and 13 bases lay in between. CDR3 DNA sequence: TGTGCCATCAGTGCAACAGCTGACTACTCCTACGAGCAGTACTTC. This translates into CAISATADYSYEQYF.

This chain links TRBV30 with TRBJ2-7; 7 positions agree with TRBD2. The CDR3 consists of 14 residues. Germline CDR1 GTSNPN, CDR2 SVGIG (reference sequence). The CDR3 is CAHTRTGRGGLQYF. The CDR3 coding sequence is TGTGCTCACACAAGAACTGGGCGCGGGGGATTACAGTACTTC. Based on the CDR3 plus reference TRBV30 and TRBJ2-7, the full variable domain is SQTIHQWPATLVQPVGSPLSLECTVEGTSNPNLYWYRQAAGRGLQLLFYSVGIGQISSEVPQNLSASRPQDRQFILSSKKLLLSDSGFYLCAHTRTGRGGLQYFGPGTRLTVT.